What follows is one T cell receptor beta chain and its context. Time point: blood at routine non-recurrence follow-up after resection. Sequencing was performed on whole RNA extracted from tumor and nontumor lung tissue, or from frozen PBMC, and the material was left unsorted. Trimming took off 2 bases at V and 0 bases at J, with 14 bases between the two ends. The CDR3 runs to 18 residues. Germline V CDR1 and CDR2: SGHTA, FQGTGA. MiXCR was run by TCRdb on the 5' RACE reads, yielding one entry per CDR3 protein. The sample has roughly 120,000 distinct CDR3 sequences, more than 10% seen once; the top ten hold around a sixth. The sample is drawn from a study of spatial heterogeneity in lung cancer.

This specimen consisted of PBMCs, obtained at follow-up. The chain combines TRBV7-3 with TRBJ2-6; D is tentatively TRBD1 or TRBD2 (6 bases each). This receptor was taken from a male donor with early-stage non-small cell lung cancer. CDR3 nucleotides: TGTGCCAGCAGCTTACACGGGGGCTCCCTCTCTGGGGCCAACGTCCTGACTTTC. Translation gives CASSLHGGSLSGANVLTF.